Detailed here is one T cell receptor (beta chain). This clone was found a few times. There is no known antigen for this receptor. Base-call qualities are not available, and no considerably larger clone is one nucleotide away. In total, roughly 710 healthy bone marrow donors made up the cohort. At the time of sampling, every cohort member was nominally healthy, though immune exposures that went unrecorded were likely present. The donor tested CMV seronegative, placing the donor among the 350 to 400 seronegative members of the cohort. Every donor gave a peripheral blood sample, and the peripheral blood mononuclear cells from that sample were used for TCR beta sequencing. The Qiagen DNeasy Blood Extraction Kit was used to extract genomic DNA from the blood cell samples. Library creation used the immunoSEQ multiplex PCR assay. For the multiplex PCR, a mixture combining 60 forward primers for TCR Vbeta segments and 13 reverse primers for TCR Jbeta segments was used. A multiplex PCR assay on genomic DNA amplified the CDR3 region of rearranged TCR beta genes. Amplified TCR beta libraries were sequenced as 87-base-pair reads on the Illumina HiSeq System. The authors' analysis ran thus. Across the 600 to 700 repertoires, a later analysis counted tens of millions of unique TCR beta chains, 9.5 million to 13 million of which were shared by at least two donors. A nearest-neighbor algorithm error-corrected the raw reads and collapsed the reads into unique sequences, merging closely related sequences to remove PCR and sequencing errors. To assign V, D and J gene segments, CDR3 sequences were aligned to IMGT reference sequences. Each retained sequence needed at least a six-nucleotide match to both a V gene segment and a J gene segment. A rearrangement was called productive if the CDR3 had no stop codons and remained in frame with V and J, and every other rearrangement was called non-productive. Following IMGT convention, CDR3 was defined as the stretch from the second conserved V-encoded cysteine up to the conserved J-encoded phenylalanine. In an earlier analysis of approximately 590 of the donors, sequences lacking an unambiguous match to a single V gene segment were excluded. In an earlier analysis of a few hundred of the donors, V segments were called functional above 56.7% productive rearrangements and were called segregating when the between-donor standard deviation exceeded 5%. A statistical classification framework was built for diagnosing cytomegalovirus status from the catalog of TCR beta chain sequences. V and J gene assignment, in a later analysis, came from comparing TCR nucleotide sequences with IMGT/GENE-DB human TR gene sequences. A later analysis assigned CDR3 sequences and most-parsimonious VDJ recombination scenarios with the TCRdist pipeline. In a later analysis, each TCR beta chain was defined by its CDR3 amino acid sequence together with its V-gene family, and reads without a unique V-gene family were excluded. To address suspected cross-contamination and a sequencing artifact, a later analysis removed approximately 600 highly shared, low-generation-probability nucleotide sequences. For each public chain, a later analysis derived a clonal expansion index from normalized ranks of inferred template counts within each repertoire. Generation probabilities in a later analysis came from a VDJ recombination model fitted to out-of-frame rearrangements, and those results were checked against IGoR. In a later analysis, hypergeometric tests were used to score TCR-TCR, TCR-HLA and TCR-CMV co-occurrence, with a repertoire-size bias correction applied to TCR pairs. False discovery rates were estimated in a later analysis by permuting HLA or CMV assignments 20 times. A later analysis grouped co-occurring TCRs with DBSCAN, adding TCRdist sequence similarity when clustering within HLA-allele-positive subsets. For co-occurrence clustering, repertoires with fewer than 30,000 or more than 120,000 public chains were excluded, along with four to six repertoires with anomalous nucleotide sharing. TCRdb retrieved this table from immuneACCESS and kept in-frame rearrangements only. Not all clones are present; in checked studies, unresolved V genes account for under half, and no reason is known for the remainder. V, J and clone size were drawn from that table, and D and trimming were deduced from the DNA. In all, the sample holds 50,000 to 75,000 clones, and roughly 80% of those were seen once. The ten largest clones add up to 3.9% of the sample.

V is shortened by 6 bases, J by 3 bases, and the region joining them spans 21 bases. From the cysteine up to the phenylalanine, the CDR3 has a length of 16 residues. Kept here is only the CDR3 DNA, which spans 48 bases and is read in frame from base 1. CDR1 and CDR2, per the germline V gene, are SNHLY and FYNNEI. This record comes from a study of cytomegalovirus exposure and HLA in healthy donors (dated by TCRdb to the late 2010s). Regarding the complete study: An earlier analysis of roughly 630 of the donors reported more than 250 Gb of sequence data and some 100 million unique TCR beta sequences from around 200 million T cells. An early release that covered roughly 600 HLA-typed donors contained around 300 gigabases of sequencing data and roughly 84 million unique TCR sequences. Of the approximately 400 genotyped donors, over 65% fell in the genetic ancestry cluster associated with self-reported Caucasian donors. The aim of the study was to test whether cataloging public T cell receptors could identify signatures of past pathogen exposure. Using immunosequencing, the study profiled T cell repertoires from around 680 subjects and related those repertoires to cytomegalovirus serostatus. Along with the approximately 670-subject first cohort, a separate validation cohort of roughly 110 different subjects was used. To predict cytomegalovirus infection status, the study combined high-throughput TCR immunosequencing, statistical association of individual TCRs with disease status, and machine learning. A later analysis re-analyzed previously published TCR beta repertoires from approximately 670 donors and added high-resolution HLA genotyping to study TCR occurrence patterns. In the later analysis, no new phenotypic data were used to find candidate immune exposures; instead, reliance was placed on TCR beta sequences and their occurrence across donors. In an earlier analysis of roughly 580 of the donors, high-throughput TCR beta sequencing was used to judge whether each TCR beta V gene segment behaved as functional or pseudogenic. Donor age, sex, ethnicity and CMV serostatus were collected together with the repertoire data. A later genetic analysis took genome-wide SNP genotypes for about 65% of the 666 donors and used that subset as a discovery cohort. All discovery cohort repertoires had been generated using a single sequencing platform. Both class I and class II loci were covered by HLA typing, at four-digit resolution. The number of typed donors differed by locus: roughly 620-630 for A, B, C, DRB1 and DQB1; 500 to 550 for DQA1; approximately 610 for DPA1; and some 450 for DPB1. A handful of DR-DQ haplotypes were handled as single units for association and clustering because linkage in the cohort was strong. On average, roughly 250,000 unique TCR beta nucleotide sequences were sequenced per donor among a few hundred genotyped donors of the cohort, with 15% to 20% of those sequences being non-productive.

The investigation overall reported the following: A later analysis found that HLA-associated TCR beta chains were more clonally expanded and had lower generation probabilities than equally common non-associated chains. In an earlier analysis of several hundred of the donors, most TCR beta V segments were observed in productive rearrangements about 87% or about 30% of the time, broadly matching IMGT annotations. A later genetic analysis associated a missense DCLRE1C variant with V-gene and J-gene trimming of TCR beta chains, and an independent cohort replicated the association. The classifier was reported to diagnose cytomegalovirus status with high specificity and sensitivity in both the original cohort and the validation cohort. When HLA alleles, especially DR and DQ, strongly co-occurred, TCR associations were difficult to assign to individual alleles. The study listed 170 or so TCR beta chains as associated with cytomegalovirus. About 17 rarely observed V segments, including chromosome 9 orphons, were excluded from the earlier analysis of about 500 of the donors because counts were too low. Linkage disequilibrium might explain the correlated functional status among segregating V segments, but an unknown experimental factor could not be ruled out. In a later analysis, most CMV-associated TCR beta chains were found to appear HLA-restricted, with HLA associations seemingly driven largely by CMV exposure. HLA typing was unavailable for some donors at each locus, so association tests used only the typed subset. The sequencing pipeline was judged likely to have produced a cluster of highly shared sequence variants as a technical artifact. In a later analysis, 15,000 to 20,000 TCR beta sequences were associated with specific HLA alleles at a false discovery rate of 0.05. Because the 87-base-pair reads could not distinguish some IMGT-functional V segments, including TRBV6-2 and TRBV6-3, those segments were excluded. A further reported finding was that TCR beta sequences accurately predicted the HLA-A and HLA-B alleles for most subjects in the first cohort. Sequencing depth was assumed to be roughly uniform across donors in the presence/absence analyses, though that assumption may not hold. The cohort was sequenced for TCR beta chains only, and without alpha or paired-chain data the features that could be detected were limited. According to a later analysis, parvovirus B19, influenza, CMV and Epstein-Barr virus appeared linked to several top co-occurrence clusters. Immune exposure information for the cohort was limited to CMV serostatus. A later analysis found that TCR association rates varied across HLA loci, with DRB1 alleles showing the most associated TCRs and HLA-C alleles the fewest. Three of the identified cytomegalovirus-associated TCR beta chains were confirmed in vitro to be specific for cytomegalovirus antigens. While some public TCRs were present in many individuals, most TCR sequences turned up only very rarely across donors. Compared with the approximately 670-donor mean, donors in an Asian-associated ancestry cluster had fewer N-insertions in productive TCRs, according to a later genetic analysis. The authors suggested that the approach could potentially be extended to other disease states and immunological phenotypes.

The sequence links TRBV2 to TRBJ2-7; TRBD2 is possibly the D segment (6 matching bases). The sequencing input was PBMCs. The receptor was isolated from a woman aged 40 to 50 in good health and CMV-seronegative. Here is the DNA: TGTGCCAGCAGCAGGATACATGGGACTCTTCTCTACGAGCAGTACTTC. It specifies CASSRIHGTLLYEQYF.